This T cell receptor beta chain was recovered during a study of early T cells in non-severe SARS-CoV-2 infection. Across the whole study: The chains were unpaired, and the sequenced material was bulk RNA from unsorted whole blood. Findings and limits, study-wide: The study's VDJdb matching favored anti-spike CD8 responses and missed private and CD4 specificities.

This CDR3 region has 13 residues. V lost 4 bases to trimming and J lost 4 bases, with 11 bases between them. Germline V CDR1 and CDR2: SQVTM, ANQGSEA. There are many counts of this clonotype. The antigen is unknown. Individual cDNA molecules were tagged with unique molecular identifiers. TCRdb itself ran the 5' RACE reads through MiXCR, one entry per CDR3 protein. The sample contains 35,000 to 45,000 distinct CDR3 sequences, over 4.5% of which appear only once. The sample comprised whole blood. The rearrangement joins TRBV29-1 to TRBJ2-1; TRBD2 is a possible D gene (5 bases). The clonotype originates from an adult who was a healthcare worker with PCR-confirmed SARS-CoV-2 infection or an uninfected control (not recorded which). Here the CDR3 reads CSVVVSAYNEQFF. As DNA, the CDR3 is TGCAGCGTTGTTGTTAGCGCTTACAATGAGCAGTTCTTC.